This T cell receptor beta chain was sequenced for a study of Ad26.COV2.S vaccination and SARS-CoV-2 variants. For the study at large: The COV1001 Ad26.COV2.S trial arm included the donor. Once or twice, 56 days apart, Ad26.COV2.S was delivered intramuscularly.

The treatment is: approximately 18 received Ad26.COV2.S at low or high dose, single or two shots; about five received placebo; per-sample allocation not given. Collection of samples fell on day 63 after the first vaccine or placebo injection. Method: immunoSEQ multiplex PCR; TCRdb's copy keeps in-frame clones and lacks some. The table records about 250,000 clones, around 88% of them present only once. This CDR3 comprises 16 residues. The trim removed 3 bases at V and 0 bases at J, leaving 4 bases unmatched. Germline V gives CDR1 KGHSH, CDR2 LQKENI. The sequencing used peripheral blood, collected in a trial of Ad26.COV2.S vaccine versus placebo. The clonotype was recovered from a person between 18 and 59 years old who received the Ad26.COV2.S COVID-19 vaccine or a placebo. V usage is TRBV18 and J usage is TRBJ1-1; 10 bases are shared with TRBD1. As DNA, the CDR3 is TGTGCCAGCTCACCGGACAGGGGGTCCATGAACACTGAAGCTTTCTTT. Its translation is CASSPDRGSMNTEAFF.